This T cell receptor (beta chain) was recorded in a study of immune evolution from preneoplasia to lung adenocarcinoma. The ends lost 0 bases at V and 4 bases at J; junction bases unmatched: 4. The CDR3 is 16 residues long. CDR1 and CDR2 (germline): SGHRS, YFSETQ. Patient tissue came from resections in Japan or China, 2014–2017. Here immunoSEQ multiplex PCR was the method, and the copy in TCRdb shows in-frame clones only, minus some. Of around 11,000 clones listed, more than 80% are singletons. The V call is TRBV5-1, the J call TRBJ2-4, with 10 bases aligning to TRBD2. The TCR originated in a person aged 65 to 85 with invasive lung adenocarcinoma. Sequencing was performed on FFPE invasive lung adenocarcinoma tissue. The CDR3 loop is CASSLGSGGSKNIQYF. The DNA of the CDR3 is TGCGCCAGCAGCTTGGGTAGCGGGGGGTCGAAAAACATTCAGTACTTC.